This TCR beta chain comes out of a study of cytomegalovirus exposure and HLA in healthy donors. Study observations and caveats: A later analysis appeared to link common viral pathogens to several of the most significant clusters.

The germline V gene encodes CDR1 SGHAT and CDR2 FQNNGV. The length of the CDR3 is 13 residues. V lost 6 bases to trimming and J lost 5 bases; unmatched junction nucleotides: 6. Amplification used 60 Vbeta primers and 13 Jbeta primers. Here immunoSEQ multiplex PCR was the method, and the copy in TCRdb shows in-frame clones only, minus some. The sample records approximately 110,000 clones, under 80% being singletons. Healthy bone marrow donors formed the donor group. To note about this clone: Its antigen is as yet unknown.

This rearrangement joins TRBV11-2 to TRBJ2-5, with 7 bases matching TRBD1. Sequencing used PBMCs. The origin of this receptor is a woman aged 45-59 years in good health and CMV-seropositive. This chain's CDR3 is CASREQGKETQYF. The CDR3 nucleotides read TGTGCCAGCAGGGAACAGGGGAAGGAGACCCAGTACTTC.